Listed here are 9 T cell receptor beta chains from one sample, sequenced in a study of cytomegalovirus exposure and HLA in healthy donors. The primer mix had 60 Vbeta and 13 Jbeta primers. Clones were sequenced by immunoSEQ multiplex PCR, and TCRdb holds only the in-frame ones, with some missing. This table lists fewer than 85,000 clones. Sequencing was carried out using PBMCs. All receptors come from a woman aged 40 to 50 in good health and CMV-seropositive.

The genes are TRBV28 and TRBJ1-6, with 7 nucleotides matching TRBD1. The V gene end was trimmed by 6 bases and the J gene end by 10 bases; junction bases not matched to a gene: 9. The germline gives CDR1 MDHEN, CDR2 SYDVKM. This CDR3 spans 14 amino acids. The CDR3 sequence is CASRNRGGISPLHF. DNA for the CDR3: TGTGCCAGCAGAAACAGGGGAGGAATCTCACCCCTCCACTTT.

The CDR3 nucleotides read TGCGCCAGCAGCTTCCGACAGGGAAGACAAGAGACCCAGTACTTC. Its protein product is CASSFRQGRQETQYF. This sequence joins TRBV4-1 and TRBJ2-5; 7 nucleotides line up with TRBD1. Germline V gene data show CDR1 as MGHRA and CDR2 as YSYEKL. The CDR3 length is 15 residues. Trimming removed 5 bases from V and 2 bases from J; junction bases left unmatched: 8.

This chain joins TRBV5-1 and TRBJ2-1, with TRBD2 identical over 11 bases. CDR1 is SGHRS, CDR2 YFSETQ, per germline. This CDR3 has 15 residues. Trimming removed 1 base from V and 7 bases from J; junction bases left unmatched: 4. The CDR3 here is CASSLNLAGGNEQFF. DNA for the CDR3: TGCGCCAGCAGCTTGAATCTAGCGGGGGGAAATGAGCAGTTCTTC.

The J gene is TRBJ1-3, the V gene TRBV6-1; 8 bases fit TRBD1. Germline V lookup: CDR1 MNHNS, CDR2 SASEGT. The CDR3 spans 15 residues. Trimming took 1 base from V and 1 from J; bases not matched to a gene: 0. DNA of the CDR3: TGTGCCAGCAGTGAAGACAGGGGGTCTGGAAACACCATATATTTT. Its protein product is CASSEDRGSGNTIYF.

This chain links TRBV6-1 with TRBJ1-1; 9 bases agree with TRBD1. The V segment lost 0 bases and the J segment 6 bases; nucleotides outside the gene matches: 5. The CDR3 contains 15 residues. Germline V gives CDR1 MNHNS, CDR2 SASEGT. CDR3 in amino acids: CASSEAPRTGAEAFF. In nucleotides, the CDR3 is TGTGCCAGCAGTGAAGCGCCTAGGACAGGGGCTGAAGCTTTCTTT.

The chain uses TRBV5-6 and TRBJ1-5; 7 bases agree with TRBD1. Looked up from germline, CDR1 is SGHDT and CDR2 is YYEEEE. The CDR3 covers 16 residues. V lost 0 bases and J lost 1; bases outside the gene matches: 4. The CDR3 sequence: CASSLGQGASNQPQHF. The CDR3 bases are TGTGCCAGCAGCTTGGGACAGGGTGCCAGCAATCAGCCCCAGCATTTT.

The CDR3 sequence is CAWSANQNQPQHF. The CDR3 DNA reads TGTGCCTGGAGTGCGAACCAGAATCAGCCCCAGCATTTT. The chain couples TRBV30 to TRBJ1-5; D gene unclear. Germline lookup yields CDR1 GTSNPN and CDR2 SVGIG (reference sequence). V lost 1 base and J 4 bases, leaving 8 bases between the germline ends. This CDR3 is built from 13 residues.

The chain is built from TRBV5-1 and TRBJ2-6, with a tentative D call TRBD2 (5 bases). The CDR3 totals 18 residues. Germline V gene sequence: CDR1 SGHRS, CDR2 YFSETQ. Trimming shortened V by 0 bases and J by 0 bases, and 13 bases separated the two germline ends. This chain's CDR3 is CASSLGLTLSSGANVLTF. The CDR3 nucleotides read TGCGCCAGCAGCTTGGGACTAACCCTAAGCTCTGGGGCCAACGTCCTGACTTTC.

J is TRBJ1-6 and V is TRBV10-3, with 7 bases identical to TRBD1. Germline lookup yields CDR1 ENHRY and CDR2 SYGVKD. The CDR3 contains 16 residues. Trimming took 5 bases from V and 3 from J; bases not matched to a gene: 7. CDR3: CAISREQGYYNSPLHF. The CDR3 DNA reads TGTGCCATCAGTCGAGAACAGGGGTACTATAATTCACCCCTCCACTTT.